Below, 18 T cell receptor beta chains from the same sample are listed, as sequenced in a study of blood T cell repertoires in COVID-19. TCRdb's table, derived via immunoSEQ multiplex PCR, lists solely in-frame clones and lacks some. The table includes about 73,000 clones, 82% detected once. Specimen: peripheral blood. Receptor source: a woman between 55 and 75 years old with acute or convalescent COVID-19.

V usage is TRBV7-2 and J usage is TRBJ2-2; TRBD1 agrees at 7 bases. The junction had 6 bases not matched to a gene; V was cut back by 1 base and J by 4 bases. The CDR3 is 16 amino acids. CDR1 and CDR2 (germline): SGHTA, FQGNSA. The CDR3 nucleotides read TGTGCCAGCAGCTTAGTAACAGGGGCGAGCACCGGGGAGCTGTTTTTT. It translates to CASSLVTGASTGELFF.

This chain links TRBV7-3 with TRBJ1-4; D uncertain. Germline CDR1 is SGHTA and CDR2 is FQGTGA. V was cut by 2 bases and J by 5 bases, with 12 bases left in between. CDR3 length: 15 amino acids. The CDR3 is CASSLYPLINEKLFF. In DNA form, the CDR3 reads TGTGCCAGCAGCTTATATCCACTTATAAATGAAAAACTGTTTTTT. Variable domain in full (rest from reference TRBV7-3 and TRBJ1-4): GAGVSQTPSNKVTEKGKYVELRCDPISGHTALYWYRQSLGQGPEFLIYFQGTGAADDSGLPNDRFFAVRPEGSVSTLKIQRTERGDSAVYLCASSLYPLINEKLFFGSGTQLSVL.

The chain employs TRBV7-2 and TRBJ2-7; possibly TRBD2 for D (5 bases). From germline, CDR1 is SGHTA and CDR2 FQGNSA. The CDR3 covers 16 residues. V gave up 0 bases and J gave up 2 bases, with 14 bases separating them. In nucleotides, the CDR3 is TGTGCCAGCAGCTTAGCGGTTGTACTAGATCCCTACGAGCAGTACTTC. Protein product: CASSLAVVLDPYEQYF.

This clone has a handful of counts. V usage is TRBV5-1 and J usage is TRBJ1-1; TRBD1 is a possible D gene (6 bases). From germline, CDR1 is SGHRS and CDR2 YFSETQ. CDR3 length: 15 residues. The V gene lost 4 bases and the J gene lost 0 bases, with 13 bases spanning the gap. The DNA for the CDR3 is TGCGCCAGCAGCCCAGGGGCCCTCATGAACACTGAAGCTTTCTTT. This encodes CASSPGALMNTEAFF.

The CDR3 here is CASSVDSNTEAFF. The CDR3 bases are TGTGCCAGCAGTGTGGACAGTAACACTGAAGCTTTCTTT. This rearrangement joins TRBV12-3 or TRBV12-4 to TRBJ1-1; D possibly corresponds to TRBD1 (6 bases). This CDR3 has 13 amino acids. The V end lost 5 bases, the J end lost 2 bases, and 9 bases lay between the germline ends.

The rearrangement links TRBV29-1 to TRBJ2-7; no reliable D call. V was shortened by 5 bases and J by 5 bases, with 22 bases between the two germline ends. Germline lookup yields CDR1 SQVTM and CDR2 ANQGSEA. CDR3 length: 15 residues. CDR3 bases: TGCAGCGTTCTTCCTGGCAGGAAGAGTTCTGACGAGCAGTACTTC. This translates into CSVLPGRKSSDEQYF.

This clone was observed a few times. The chain joins TRBV5-6 to TRBJ1-2; 9 bases align to TRBD1. The CDR3 contains 13 residues. The V gene end was trimmed by 3 bases and the J gene end by 7 bases; junction bases not matched to a gene: 4. The V gene's germline CDR1 is SGHDT and CDR2 YYEEEE. The CDR3 is CASSYRGLGGYTF. Written as DNA, the CDR3 is TGTGCCAGCAGCTACAGGGGGCTAGGTGGCTACACCTTC.

The J gene is TRBJ2-1, the V gene TRBV18, with 10 bases aligning to TRBD2. Germline V gene data show CDR1 as KGHSH and CDR2 as LQKENI. The CDR3 covers 15 residues. The trim removed 1 base at V and 9 bases at J, leaving 6 bases unmatched. The CDR3 DNA sequence: TGTGCCAGCTCACCACGGAGCGGGAGGGGATTTGAGCAGTTCTTC. This translates into CASSPRSGRGFEQFF.

The chain has TRBV27 and TRBJ1-1; 7 bases match TRBD1. The germline V gene encodes CDR1 MNHEY and CDR2 SMNVEV (reference sequence). The CDR3 length is 14 residues. V shed 0 bases and J 10 bases; nucleotides not matched to a gene: 8. Written as DNA, the CDR3 is TGTGCCAGCAGTTTATCGAGGGGGCCTAATGGAGCTTTCTTT. This translates into CASSLSRGPNGAFF.

The chain carries TRBV19 and TRBJ2-3; 8 bases map to TRBD1. V shed 5 bases, J shed 0 bases, and the junction held 13 bases outside the gene matches. The CDR3 is 18 amino acids. The germline CDR1 and CDR2 sequences are LNHDA and SQIVND (reference sequence). DNA of the CDR3: TGTGCCAGTAGTGTTTCAGGGGGCAGCATAATTAGCACAGATACGCAGTATTTT. Translated, it gives CASSVSGGSIISTDTQYF.

The table lists this clone with a few counts. The chain employs TRBV6-5 and TRBJ2-1; 9 bases line up with TRBD2. The V gene's germline CDR1 is MNHEY and CDR2 SVGAGI. The CDR3 runs 16 residues. V was pared by 0 bases and J by 5 bases, with 5 bases of the junction left unmatched. This chain's CDR3 is CASSYSGTSSHNEQFF. In nucleotides, the CDR3 is TGTGCCAGCAGTTACTCCGGGACTAGCAGTCACAATGAGCAGTTCTTC.

The chain is built from TRBV5-1 and TRBJ2-3; 7 nucleotides agree with TRBD2. The trim removed 5 bases at V and 2 bases at J, leaving 11 bases unmatched. Germline V gives CDR1 SGHRS, CDR2 YFSETQ. CDR3 size: 16 residues. DNA for the CDR3: TGCGCCAGCAGGGAGGGACTACCGACACTCACAGATACGCAGTATTTT. It translates to CASREGLPTLTDTQYF.

The chain combines TRBV19 with TRBJ2-7; 13 nucleotides line up with TRBD2. Germline V gene data show CDR1 as LNHDA and CDR2 as SQIVND (reference sequence). The CDR3 extends over 16 amino acids. J lost 2 bases, V lost 7 bases, and 8 bases had no gene match. Here the CDR3 reads CASTPTGLAGTYEQYF. Here the CDR3 DNA reads TGTGCCAGTACCCCGACGGGACTAGCGGGGACCTACGAGCAGTACTTC.

A word on this clone: A read error may account for a junction end that differs from germline. The V and J genes are TRBV11-2 and TRBJ2-7, with TRBD1 matching 7 bases. The CDR3 spans 16 residues. The V gene's germline CDR1 is SGHAT and CDR2 FQNNGV. The CDR3 sequence: CASSLETGWKTYEQYF. CDR3 nucleotides: TGTGCCAGCAGCCTAGAGACAGGGTGGAAGACCTACGAGCAGTACTTC.

This rearrangement joins TRBV5-1 to TRBJ2-5; a weak D match, TRBD2 (6 bases). In germline, CDR1 is SGHRS, CDR2 YFSETQ. V dropped 0 bases and J dropped 5 bases, with 14 bases sitting between them. The length of the CDR3 is 15 residues. The CDR3 sequence: CASSLVGTRLETQYF. In DNA, the CDR3 is TGCGCCAGCAGCTTGGTTGGGACTCGACTGGAGACCCAGTACTTC.

The chain is built from TRBV30 and TRBJ2-7; D is possibly TRBD2 (6 bases). The CDR3 sequence is 15 residues long. Trimming left V 7 bases short and J 1 base short, with 20 bases between. Germline assignment: CDR1 GTSNPN and CDR2 SVGIG (reference sequence). The CDR3, as DNA: TGTGCCTACTCCACCCCTCACGCGGGGTCCTACGAGCAGTACTTC. It is translated as CAYSTPHAGSYEQYF.

V is TRBV18 and J is TRBJ2-1; 9 bases line up with TRBD2. Germline V gene data show CDR1 as KGHSH and CDR2 as LQKENI. There are 17 residues in the CDR3. Germline trimming cut 8 bases from V and 10 bases from J; bases unmatched to any gene: 21. The CDR3 is CASGLSKRAGGPDEQFF. CDR3 in DNA: TGTGCCAGCGGTCTCTCGAAAAGGGCGGGAGGGCCGGACGAGCAGTTCTTC.

The chain links TRBV19 to TRBJ1-1; TRBD1 matches 8 bases. The CDR3 is made up of 12 amino acids. The V segment lost 9 bases and the J segment 1 base; nucleotides outside the gene matches: 1. Per germline, CDR1 LNHDA and CDR2 SQIVND (reference sequence). The CDR3 reads CASRGPNTEAFF. CDR3 bases: TGTGCCAGCAGGGGGCCGAACACTGAAGCTTTCTTT.